This is a list of T cell receptor beta chains from one sample in a study of beta chain features in type 1 diabetes. The protocol was immunoSEQ multiplex PCR, while the TCRdb copy is restricted to in-frame clones and leaves out a portion. The data hold about 120,000 clones, with about 16% observed a single time. Material for sequencing was central memory CD4+ T cells from blood. All receptors derive from a man aged 25-45 years with type 1 diabetes. CDR3s include the opening cysteine and the closing phenylalanine or tryptophan. A D gene is named only where the DNA matches it firmly. Some rows mark clone size as missing; the rest say once, few, many or name a class of expanded clone.

TRBV5-1	TRBJ2-7	many	TRBD1	CASSLEQGIGEQYF	TGCGCCAGCAGCTTGGAACAGGGGATAGGCGAGCAGTACTTC
TRBV7-8	TRBJ2-1	few	TRBD2	CASSRRLAGIYNEQFF	TGTGCCAGCAGCCGACGACTAGCGGGGATATACAATGAGCAGTTCTTC
TRBV15	TRBJ2-1	few	TRBD2	CATRGRGGPGEQFF	TGTGCCACCCGAGGTCGGGGGGGCCCTGGTGAGCAGTTCTTC
TRBV6-5	TRBJ1-2	.	.	CASSERVYTF	TGTGCCAGCAGTGAACGGGTCTACACCTTC
TRBV7-3	TRBJ2-5	many	.	CASSRGGTQETQYF	TGTGCCAGCAGCCGTGGGGGCACCCAAGAGACCCAGTACTTC
TRBV9	TRBJ1-2	few	.	CASTFGTGRGVGYTF	TGTGCCAGCACATTCGGTACGGGGCGCGGCGTTGGCTACACCTTC
TRBV30	TRBJ1-6	.	.	CAWMKGVVRNSPLHF	TGTGCCTGGATGAAGGGGGTCGTGCGTAATTCACCCCTCCACTTT
TRBV6-1	TRBJ2-5	.	.	CASNGHTETQYF	TGTGCCAGCAATGGACACACTGAGACCCAGTACTTC
TRBV14	TRBJ1-6	few	.	CASSTSGNSPLHF	TGTGCCAGCAGCACATCAGGGAATTCACCCCTCCACTTT
TRBV29-1	TRBJ2-5	.	.	CSASRDLGETQYF	TGCAGCGCTAGCCGGGACTTGGGGGAGACCCAGTACTTC
TRBV28	TRBJ2-7	many	TRBD2	CASSLGTSDSYEQYF	TGTGCCAGCAGTTTAGGGACTAGCGACTCCTACGAGCAGTACTTC
TRBV29-1	TRBJ2-7	few	.	CSVRTGEPEYF	TGCAGCGTCCGAACGGGGGAGCCGGAGTACTTC
TRBV11-3	TRBJ2-5	.	TRBD1	CASRPQGEETQYF	TGTGCCAGCCGACCACAGGGGGAAGAGACCCAGTACTTC
TRBV7-2	TRBJ2-3	few	TRBD2	CATAPSGGNFDTQYF	TGTGCCACGGCCCCCAGCGGGGGTAATTTCGATACGCAGTATTTT
TRBV18	TRBJ1-1	.	.	CASSPLGVGQLGARDRKAFF	TGTGCCAGCTCACCACTAGGAGTTGGACAGTTAGGGGCGCGGGACCGTAAAGCTTTCTTT
TRBV7-7	TRBJ2-5	.	.	CASSFDTEETQYF	TGTGCCAGCAGCTTCGACACAGAAGAGACCCAGTACTTC
TRBV7-2	TRBJ2-5	few	.	CASSLHRVEETQYF	TGTGCCAGCAGCTTACACAGGGTTGAGGAGACCCAGTACTTC
TRBV4-3	TRBJ2-1	.	.	CASSQGVLSYNEQFF	TGCGCCAGCAGCCAAGGGGTACTGTCCTACAATGAGCAGTTCTTC
TRBV7-2	TRBJ2-1	few	TRBD2	CASSGRTSGVNNEQFF	TGTGCCAGCAGCGGTCGGACTAGCGGGGTCAACAATGAGCAGTTCTTC
TRBV9	TRBJ2-1	.	.	CASSVGPESNEQFF	TGTGCCAGCAGCGTAGGTCCCGAGTCCAATGAGCAGTTCTTC
TRBV9	TRBJ1-3	.	.	CASSGIQASGNTIYF	TGTGCCAGCAGCGGGATACAGGCCTCTGGAAACACCATATATTTT
TRBV6-5	TRBJ1-2	many	TRBD1	CASIRGGGDGYTF	TGTGCCAGCATCCGAGGGGGCGGAGATGGCTACACCTTC